This T cell receptor beta chain was sequenced for a study of CD8 T cells in Susac syndrome. The CDR3 totals 14 residues. Trimming took off 2 bases at V and 7 bases at J, with 12 bases between the two ends. CDR1 and CDR2 (germline): ENHRY, SYGVKD. With random hexamers, 0.5 to 1 ug RNA was reverse transcribed. Via MiXCR, TCRdb re-called the immunoSEQ multiplex PCR reads, giving one row per CDR3 protein. This table has about 300,000 distinct CDR3 sequences, 70% to 90% appearing once. This chain joins TRBV10-3 and TRBJ1-3; D uncertain. The sequenced sample was CD8+ T cells from PBMCs. This TCR derives from a human donor with multiple sclerosis. The CDR3 DNA reads as TGTGCCATCAGTGAGCCCGGTCAGATGAACACCATATATTTT. This encodes CAISEPGQMNTIYF.